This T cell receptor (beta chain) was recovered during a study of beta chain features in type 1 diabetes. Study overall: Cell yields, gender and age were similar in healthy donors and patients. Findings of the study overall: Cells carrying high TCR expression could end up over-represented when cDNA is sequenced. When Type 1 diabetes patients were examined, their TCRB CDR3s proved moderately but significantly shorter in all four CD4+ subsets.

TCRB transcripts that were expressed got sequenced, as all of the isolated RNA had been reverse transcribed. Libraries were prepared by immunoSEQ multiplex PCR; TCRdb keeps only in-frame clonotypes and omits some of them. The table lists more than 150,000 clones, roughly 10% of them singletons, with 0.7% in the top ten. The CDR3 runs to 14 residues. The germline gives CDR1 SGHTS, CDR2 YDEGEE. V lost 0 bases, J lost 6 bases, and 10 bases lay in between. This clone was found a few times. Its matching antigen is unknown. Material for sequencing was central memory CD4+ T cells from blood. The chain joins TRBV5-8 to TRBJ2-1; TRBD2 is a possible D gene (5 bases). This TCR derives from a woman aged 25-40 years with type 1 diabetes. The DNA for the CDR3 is TGTGCCAGCAGCTTGGCACTAGGGTTCAATGAGCAGTTCTTC. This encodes CASSLALGFNEQFF.